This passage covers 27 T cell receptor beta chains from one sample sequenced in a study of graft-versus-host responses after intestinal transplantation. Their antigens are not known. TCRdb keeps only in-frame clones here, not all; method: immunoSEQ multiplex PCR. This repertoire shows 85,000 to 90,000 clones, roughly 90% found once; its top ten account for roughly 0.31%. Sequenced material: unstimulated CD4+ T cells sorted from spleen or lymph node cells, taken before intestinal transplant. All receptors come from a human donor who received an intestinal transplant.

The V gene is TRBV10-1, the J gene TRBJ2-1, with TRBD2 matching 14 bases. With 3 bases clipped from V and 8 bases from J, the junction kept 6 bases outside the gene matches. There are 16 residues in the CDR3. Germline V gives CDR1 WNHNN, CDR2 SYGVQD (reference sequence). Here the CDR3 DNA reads TGCGCCAGCAGTGACTCCGGGACTAGCGGGAGCTATGAGCAGTTCTTC. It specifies CASSDSGTSGSYEQFF.

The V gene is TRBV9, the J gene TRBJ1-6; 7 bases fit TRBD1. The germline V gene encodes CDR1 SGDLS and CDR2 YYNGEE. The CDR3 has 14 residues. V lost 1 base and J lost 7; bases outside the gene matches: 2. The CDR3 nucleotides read TGTGCCAGCAGCGTAAAGGGGGCAAATTCACCCCTCCACTTT. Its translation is CASSVKGANSPLHF.

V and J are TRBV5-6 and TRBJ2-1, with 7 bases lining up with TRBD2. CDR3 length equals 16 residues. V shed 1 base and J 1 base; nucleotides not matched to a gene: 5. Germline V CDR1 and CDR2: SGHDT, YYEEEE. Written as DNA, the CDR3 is TGTGCCAGCAGCTTGATGACGGGAGGATCCTACAATGAGCAGTTCTTC. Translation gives CASSLMTGGSYNEQFF.

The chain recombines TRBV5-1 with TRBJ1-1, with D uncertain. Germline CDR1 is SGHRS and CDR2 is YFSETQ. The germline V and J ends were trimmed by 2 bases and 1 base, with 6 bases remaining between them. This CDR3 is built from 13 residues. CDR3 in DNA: TGCGCCAGCAGCTTCGGCTGGAACACTGAAGCTTTCTTT. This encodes CASSFGWNTEAFF.

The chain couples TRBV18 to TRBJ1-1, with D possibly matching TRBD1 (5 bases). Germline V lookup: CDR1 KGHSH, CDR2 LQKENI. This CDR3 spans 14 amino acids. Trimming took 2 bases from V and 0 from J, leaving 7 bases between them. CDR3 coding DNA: TGTGCCAGCTCACCAGGGGGGATGAACACTGAAGCTTTCTTT. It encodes CASSPGGMNTEAFF.

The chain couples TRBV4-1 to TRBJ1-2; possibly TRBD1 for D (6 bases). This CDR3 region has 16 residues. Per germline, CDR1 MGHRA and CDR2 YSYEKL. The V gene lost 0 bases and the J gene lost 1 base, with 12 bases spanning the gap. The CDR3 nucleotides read TGCGCCAGCAGCCAAGATGGGGGGCCCGTTAACTATGGCTACACCTTC. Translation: CASSQDGGPVNYGYTF.

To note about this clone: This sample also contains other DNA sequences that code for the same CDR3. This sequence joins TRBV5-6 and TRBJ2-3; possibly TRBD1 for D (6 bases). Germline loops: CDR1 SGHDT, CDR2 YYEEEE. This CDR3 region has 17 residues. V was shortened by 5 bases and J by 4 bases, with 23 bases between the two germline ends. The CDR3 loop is CASSSRDTTLGADTQYF. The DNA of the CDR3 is TGTGCCAGCAGTTCACGGGACACCACCTTGGGAGCAGATACGCAGTATTTT.

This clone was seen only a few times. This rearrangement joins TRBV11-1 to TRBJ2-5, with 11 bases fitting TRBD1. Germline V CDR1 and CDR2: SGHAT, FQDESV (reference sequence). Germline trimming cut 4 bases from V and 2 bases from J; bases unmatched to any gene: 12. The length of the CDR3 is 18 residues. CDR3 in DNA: TGTGCCAGCAGCTCCTTAGGGACAGGGGGGACCATACAAGAGACCCAGTACTTC. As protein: CASSSLGTGGTIQETQYF. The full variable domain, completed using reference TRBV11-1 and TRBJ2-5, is EAEVAQSPRYKITEKSQAVAFWCDPISGHATLYWYRQILGQGPELLVQFQDESVVDDSQLPKDRFSAERLKGVDSTLKIQPAELGDSAMYLCASSSLGTGGTIQETQYFGPGTRLLVL.

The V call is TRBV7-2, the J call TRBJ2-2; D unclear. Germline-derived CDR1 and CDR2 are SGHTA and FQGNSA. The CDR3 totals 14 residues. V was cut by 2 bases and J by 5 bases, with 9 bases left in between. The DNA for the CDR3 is TGTGCCAGCAGCTTAAATCGGCGGACCGGGGAGCTGTTTTTT. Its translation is CASSLNRRTGELFF.

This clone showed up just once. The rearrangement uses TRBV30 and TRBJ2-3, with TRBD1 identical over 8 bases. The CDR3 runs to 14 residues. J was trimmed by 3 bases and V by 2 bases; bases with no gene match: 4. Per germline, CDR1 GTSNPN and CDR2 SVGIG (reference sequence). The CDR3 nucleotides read TGTGCCTGGAGTAACAGGGGGAGGACAGATACGCAGTATTTT. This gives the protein CAWSNRGRTDTQYF.

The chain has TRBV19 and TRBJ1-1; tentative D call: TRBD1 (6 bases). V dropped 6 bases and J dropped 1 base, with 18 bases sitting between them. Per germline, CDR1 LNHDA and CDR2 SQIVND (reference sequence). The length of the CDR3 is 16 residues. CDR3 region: CASSPRGGRGNTEAFF. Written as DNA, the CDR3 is TGTGCCAGTAGCCCCAGGGGCGGGAGGGGGAACACTGAAGCTTTCTTT.

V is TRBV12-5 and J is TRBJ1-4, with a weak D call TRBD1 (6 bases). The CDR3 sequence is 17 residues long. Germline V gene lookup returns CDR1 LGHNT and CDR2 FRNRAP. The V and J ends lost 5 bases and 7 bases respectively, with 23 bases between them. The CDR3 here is CASGPYPLRGPSEKLFF. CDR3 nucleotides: TGTGCTAGTGGTCCGTACCCTTTGCGGGGGCCCAGTGAAAAACTGTTTTTT.

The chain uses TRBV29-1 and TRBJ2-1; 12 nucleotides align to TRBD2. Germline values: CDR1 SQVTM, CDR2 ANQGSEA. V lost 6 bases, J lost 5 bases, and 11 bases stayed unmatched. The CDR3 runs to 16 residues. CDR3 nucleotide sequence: TGCAGCGTCCAGACTAGCGGGAGTTCGGTGGACAATGAGCAGTTCTTC. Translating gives CSVQTSGSSVDNEQFF.

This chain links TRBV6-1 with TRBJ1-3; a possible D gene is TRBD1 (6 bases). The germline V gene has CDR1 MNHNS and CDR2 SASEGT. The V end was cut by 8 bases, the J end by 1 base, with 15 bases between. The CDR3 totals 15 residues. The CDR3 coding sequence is TGTGCCAGCCGCAAACAGGGCTATTCTGGAAACACCATATATTTT. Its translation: CASRKQGYSGNTIYF.

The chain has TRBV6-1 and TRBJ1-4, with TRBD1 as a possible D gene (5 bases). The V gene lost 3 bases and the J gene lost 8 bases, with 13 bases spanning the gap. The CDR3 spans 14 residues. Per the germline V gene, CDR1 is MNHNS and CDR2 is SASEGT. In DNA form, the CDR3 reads TGTGCCAGCAGTGATCTAGGGGTTCGAGAAAAACTGTTTTTT. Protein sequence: CASSDLGVREKLFF.

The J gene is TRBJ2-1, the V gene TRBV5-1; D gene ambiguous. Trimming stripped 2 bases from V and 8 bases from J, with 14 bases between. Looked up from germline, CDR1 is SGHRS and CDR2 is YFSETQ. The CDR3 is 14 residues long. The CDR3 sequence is CASSFSSIQYEQFF. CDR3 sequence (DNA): TGCGCCAGCAGCTTTTCCTCTATACAGTATGAGCAGTTCTTC.

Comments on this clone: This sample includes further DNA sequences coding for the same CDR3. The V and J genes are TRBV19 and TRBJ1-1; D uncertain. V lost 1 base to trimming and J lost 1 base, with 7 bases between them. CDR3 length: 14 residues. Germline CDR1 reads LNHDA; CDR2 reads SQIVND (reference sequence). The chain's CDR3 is CASSIGTENTEAFF. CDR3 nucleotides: TGTGCCAGTAGTATAGGAACAGAGAACACTGAAGCTTTCTTT.

CDR3 region: CASSLGWEQFF. CDR3 bases: TGCGCCAGCAGCTTGGGGTGGGAGCAGTTCTTC. The chain joins TRBV5-1 to TRBJ2-1; D remains ambiguous. Germline assignment: CDR1 SGHRS and CDR2 YFSETQ. V lost 0 bases to trimming and J lost 10 bases, with 5 bases between them. The CDR3 has 11 amino acids.

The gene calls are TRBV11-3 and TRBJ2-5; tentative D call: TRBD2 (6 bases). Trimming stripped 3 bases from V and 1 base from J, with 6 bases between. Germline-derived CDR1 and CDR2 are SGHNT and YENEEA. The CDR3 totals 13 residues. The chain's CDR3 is CASSFSGQETQYF. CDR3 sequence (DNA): TGTGCCAGCAGCTTTAGCGGCCAAGAGACCCAGTACTTC.

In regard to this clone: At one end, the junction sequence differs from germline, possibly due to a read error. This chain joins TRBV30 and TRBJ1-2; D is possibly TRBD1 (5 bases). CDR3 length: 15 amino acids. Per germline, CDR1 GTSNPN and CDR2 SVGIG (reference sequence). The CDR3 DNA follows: TGTGCCTGGAGTGACCATGGGGGACCCACGGGTGGCCACGCCTTC. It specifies CAWSDHGGPTGGHAF.

The CDR3 loop is CASSLSPGFGGNTIYF. The CDR3 DNA reads TGTGCCAGCAGTTTATCTCCAGGGTTCGGTGGAAACACCATATATTTT. The genes are TRBV27 and TRBJ1-3; a possible D gene is TRBD1 (5 bases). The germline CDR1 and CDR2 sequences are MNHEY and SMNVEV (reference sequence). Trimming pared 0 bases from V and 3 bases from J, leaving 12 bases between. The CDR3 is 16 residues long.

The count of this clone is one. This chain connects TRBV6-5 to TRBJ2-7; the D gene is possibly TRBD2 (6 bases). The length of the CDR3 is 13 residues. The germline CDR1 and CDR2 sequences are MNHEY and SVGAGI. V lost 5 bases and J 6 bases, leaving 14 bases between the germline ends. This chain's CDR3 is CASSEGRRLEQYF. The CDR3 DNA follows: TGTGCCAGCAGTGAAGGGAGGCGGCTCGAGCAGTACTTC.

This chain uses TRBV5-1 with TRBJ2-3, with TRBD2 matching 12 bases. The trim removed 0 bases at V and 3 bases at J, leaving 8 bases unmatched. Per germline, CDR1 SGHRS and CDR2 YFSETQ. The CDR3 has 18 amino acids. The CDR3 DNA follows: TGCGCCAGCAGCTTGGAGCCTAGCGGGAGGGGTGGTACAGATACGCAGTATTTT. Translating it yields CASSLEPSGRGGTDTQYF.

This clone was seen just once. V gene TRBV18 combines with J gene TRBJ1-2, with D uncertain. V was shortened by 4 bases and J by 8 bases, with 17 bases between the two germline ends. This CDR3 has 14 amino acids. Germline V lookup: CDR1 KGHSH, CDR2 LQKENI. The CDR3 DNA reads TGTGCCAGCTCACTAAACTCAGGACGAGGCGGCTACACCTTC. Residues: CASSLNSGRGGYTF.

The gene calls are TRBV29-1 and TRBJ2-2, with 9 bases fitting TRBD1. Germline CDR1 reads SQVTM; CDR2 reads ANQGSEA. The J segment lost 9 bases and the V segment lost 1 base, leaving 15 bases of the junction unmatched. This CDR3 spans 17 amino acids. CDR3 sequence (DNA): TGCAGCGTTGAAGGTCCTTTGGGGACAGGGAGGAGCCGGGAGCTGTTTTTT. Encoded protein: CSVEGPLGTGRSRELFF.

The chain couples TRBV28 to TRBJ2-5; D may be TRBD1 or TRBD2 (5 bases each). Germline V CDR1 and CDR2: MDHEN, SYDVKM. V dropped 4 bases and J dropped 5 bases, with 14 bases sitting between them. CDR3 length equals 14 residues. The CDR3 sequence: CASSYRTVSETQYF. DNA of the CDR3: TGTGCCAGCAGTTACAGGACTGTCAGCGAGACCCAGTACTTC. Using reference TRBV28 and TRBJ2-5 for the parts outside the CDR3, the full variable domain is DVKVTQSSRYLVKRTGEKVFLECVQDMDHENMFWYRQDPGLGLRLIYFSYDVKMKEKGDIPEGYSVSREKKERFSLILESASTNQTSMYLCASSYRTVSETQYFGPGTRLLVL.

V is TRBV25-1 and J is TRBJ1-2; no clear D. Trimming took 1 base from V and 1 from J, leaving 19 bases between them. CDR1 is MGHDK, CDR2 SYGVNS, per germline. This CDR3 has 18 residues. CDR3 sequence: CASSESYSRHTSNYGYTF. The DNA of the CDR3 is TGTGCCAGCAGTGAATCGTACAGCCGCCACACTAGTAACTATGGCTACACCTTC.